What follows are 9 T cell receptor beta chains derived from one specimen sequenced in a study of beta chain features in type 1 diabetes. Since all of the isolated RNA was reverse transcribed, expressed TCRB transcripts were what got sequenced. Sequencing used immunoSEQ multiplex PCR; TCRdb keeps in-frame clones, though not all of them. The sample includes 810,000 or so clones, about 17% of them seen just once. Sample: naive CD4+ T cells from blood. All receptors derive from a woman between 18 and 29 years old in good health.

Only a few counts were recorded for this clone. CDR3 protein: CATSYGGKTQYF. Here the CDR3 DNA reads TGTGCCACCAGTTACGGGGGAAAGACCCAGTACTTC. The chain couples TRBV15 to TRBJ2-5; D may be TRBD2 (6 bases). This CDR3 has 12 residues. V was shortened by 6 bases and J by 6 bases, with 11 bases between the two germline ends. Germline CDR1 is LNHNV and CDR2 is YYDKDF (reference sequence).

This clone was seen a handful of times. The J gene is TRBJ2-6, the V gene TRBV28; D is undetermined. V gave up 4 bases and J gave up 4 bases, with 8 bases separating them. CDR1 and CDR2 (germline): MDHEN, SYDVKM. CDR3 size: 14 residues. The CDR3 nucleotides read TGTGCCAGCAGTTCCCCCACAGGGGCCAACGTCCTGACTTTC. As protein: CASSSPTGANVLTF. Using reference TRBV28 and TRBJ2-6 for the parts outside the CDR3, the full variable domain is DVKVTQSSRYLVKRTGEKVFLECVQDMDHENMFWYRQDPGLGLRLIYFSYDVKMKEKGDIPEGYSVSREKKERFSLILESASTNQTSMYLCASSSPTGANVLTFGAGSRLTVL.

This clone was counted a few times. The chain combines TRBV5-1 with TRBJ2-5, with 7 bases identical to TRBD1. In germline, CDR1 is SGHRS, CDR2 YFSETQ. This CDR3 is built from 14 residues. Losses at the gene ends were 2 bases for V and 7 bases for J; bases not matched to a gene: 8. The CDR3 DNA reads as TGCGCCAGCAGCTTAGAGACAGGGACGGGGACCCAGTACTTC. This translates into CASSLETGTGTQYF. Combining the CDR3 with reference TRBV5-1 and TRBJ2-5 gives the whole variable domain KAGVTQTPRYLIKTRGQQVTLSCSPISGHRSVSWYQQTPGQGLQFLFEYFSETQRNKGNFPGRFSGRQFSNSRSEMNVSTLELGDSALYLCASSLETGTGTQYFGPGTRLLVL.

This clone was observed a single time. The same CDR3 arises from other DNA sequences in this sample as well. The chain combines TRBV19 with TRBJ2-7; the D is unclear. The germline V gene encodes CDR1 LNHDA and CDR2 SQIVND (reference sequence). With 5 bases removed from V and 2 bases from J, the gap between germline ends came to 4 bases. The CDR3 has 11 amino acids. In DNA form, the CDR3 reads TGTGCCAGTAGTGGGGCCTACGAGCAGTACTTC. Amino acid sequence: CASSGAYEQYF.

This clone was recorded a few times. The V and J genes are TRBV15 and TRBJ2-2; 8 bases fit TRBD2. This CDR3 has 18 residues. CDR1 is LNHNV, CDR2 YYDKDF, per germline (reference sequence). V shed 1 base and J 2 bases; nucleotides not matched to a gene: 9. In DNA form, the CDR3 reads TGTGCCACCAGCAGAGGTTATTCTATAGCGGGAAACACCGGGGAGCTGTTTTTT. It yields the protein CATSRGYSIAGNTGELFF.

Turning to this clone: Within the sample, other DNA sequences also encode this same CDR3. The chain joins TRBV20-1 to TRBJ1-1; D unresolved. V lost 4 bases, J lost 1 base, and 4 bases lay in between. The CDR3 runs to 11 residues. CDR1 and CDR2 (germline): DFQATT, SNEGSKA (reference sequence). Here the CDR3 reads CSATGNTEAFF. The CDR3 nucleotides read TGCAGTGCTACGGGGAACACTGAAGCTTTCTTT.

Concerning this clone itself: The junction does not match germline at one end; this may be a read error. The gene calls are TRBV7-7 and TRBJ2-1; the D gene could be TRBD1 or TRBD2 (6 bases each). The CDR3 consists of 16 residues. The V gene's germline CDR1 is SSHAT and CDR2 FNYEAQ (reference sequence). The CDR3 bases are TGTGCTAGCAGACACAAGGTGGCGGGACAATACAATGAGCAGTTCTTC. Translated, it gives CASRHKVAGQYNEQFF.

This clone has a handful of counts. The chain recombines TRBV20-1 with TRBJ2-7; D not resolved. Deletions cut 4 bases from V and 7 bases from J, with 11 bases between. The CDR3 consists of 11 residues. CDR1 and CDR2 (germline): DFQATT, SNEGSKA (reference sequence). CDR3 sequence reads: CSAKHAWEQYF. CDR3 bases: TGCAGTGCTAAACACGCCTGGGAGCAGTACTTC.

The gene calls are TRBV5-4 and TRBJ1-1, with D uncertain. Germline CDR1 reads SGHNT; CDR2 reads YYREEE (reference sequence). The ends were cut back, 1 base at V and 0 bases at J, with 4 bases in the middle. The CDR3 length is 13 residues. CDR3 nucleotide sequence: TGTGCCAGCAGCTTGAACCTGAACACTGAAGCTTTCTTT. Its protein product is CASSLNLNTEAFF.